Listed here are 14 T cell receptor beta chains from one sample, sequenced in a study of response to subunit inactivated influenza vaccine. One entry per CDR3 protein results from TCRdb running MiXCR on the RT-PCR reads. The sample holds about 480,000 distinct CDR3 sequences, approximately 9.9% seen once. Sequencing was performed on PBMCs from blood, taken around seven weeks after vaccination. The source of these receptors is a man between 45 and 60 years old who received an inactivated influenza vaccine.

This clonotype was detected only a few times. The chain employs TRBV5-1 and TRBJ2-5; D is undetermined. The germline gives CDR1 SGHRS, CDR2 YFSETQ. The CDR3 totals 14 residues. Deletions cut 0 bases from V and 0 bases from J, with 6 bases between. CDR3: CASSLDMNQETQYF. DNA for the CDR3: TGCGCCAGCAGCTTGGACATGAACCAAGAGACCCAGTACTTC.

The chain has TRBV6-1 and TRBJ1-2; D is unresolved. The CDR3 has 13 amino acids. Trimming took off 6 bases at V and 7 bases at J, with 15 bases between the two ends. Germline V gene lookup returns CDR1 MNHNS and CDR2 SASEGT. CDR3 amino acids: CASRGPGTSGYTF. Written as DNA, the CDR3 is TGTGCCAGCAGGGGTCCGGGAACTAGTGGCTACACCTTC.

This clonotype was observed a handful of times. This chain connects TRBV10-3 to TRBJ1-6; D not resolved. This CDR3 has 15 residues. V lost 6 bases and J 0 bases, leaving 9 bases between the germline ends. Germline CDR1 reads ENHRY; CDR2 reads SYGVKD. The CDR3 loop reads CAISEGFSYNSPLHF. The DNA of the CDR3 is TGTGCCATCAGCGAGGGTTTCTCCTATAATTCACCCCTCCACTTT.

This chain connects TRBV16 to TRBJ1-3, with D uncertain. The CDR3 totals 14 residues. Germline CDR1 KGHSY, CDR2 FQNENV. Trimming took 2 bases from V and 4 from J, leaving 9 bases between them. The DNA for the CDR3 is TGTGCCAGCAGCCAACTGAGGTTGGGAAACACCATATATTTT. Translation: CASSQLRLGNTIYF.

This clonotype was seen repeatedly, ten times or more. The rearrangement links TRBV6-5 to TRBJ1-2, with D possibly TRBD1 on 6 matching bases. CDR3 length equals 18 residues. The germline V gene encodes CDR1 MNHEY and CDR2 SVGAGI. With 2 bases removed from V and 7 bases from J, the gap between germline ends came to 26 bases. CDR3 DNA: TGTGCCAGCAGTTACCACGGACAAGCCAGAGGGGGAGGGGTTGGCTACACCTTC. Residues: CASSYHGQARGGGVGYTF.

This chain connects TRBV5-1 to TRBJ1-4, with D unresolved. The CDR3 loop spans 15 amino acids. Trimming left V 0 bases short and J 0 bases short, with 6 bases between. Germline values: CDR1 SGHRS, CDR2 YFSETQ. The CDR3 bases are TGCGCCAGCAGCTTGGTCGGGACAACTAATGAAAAACTGTTTTTT. Protein sequence: CASSLVGTTNEKLFF.

This clonotype showed up many times. V usage is TRBV24-1 and J usage is TRBJ2-1; D is unclear. CDR3 length equals 15 residues. V was shortened by 3 bases and J by 7 bases, with 15 bases between the two germline ends. Germline lookup yields CDR1 KGHDR and CDR2 SFDVKD. CDR3 sequence: CATSDNLAVGNEQFF. DNA of the CDR3: TGTGCCACCAGTGATAATCTCGCGGTTGGGAATGAGCAGTTCTTC.

There are a few counts of this clonotype. The chain recombines TRBV28 with TRBJ2-1; 9 bases agree with TRBD1. Trimming took 4 bases from V and 0 from J; bases not matched to a gene: 10. Looked up from germline, CDR1 is MDHEN and CDR2 is SYDVKM. This CDR3 is 18 amino acids long. CDR3 region: CASSSAGQGDLSYNEQFF. The DNA of the CDR3 is TGTGCCAGCAGTTCGGCGGGACAGGGTGACCTCTCCTACAATGAGCAGTTCTTC.

The chain links TRBV20-1 to TRBJ1-1, with TRBD1 identical over 7 bases. Germline V gene lookup returns CDR1 DFQATT and CDR2 SNEGSKA (reference sequence). The CDR3 extends over 13 amino acids. V trimming: 8 bases; J trimming: 3 bases; junction bases outside the gene matches: 9. The chain's CDR3 is CSTPRQGDTEAFF. The CDR3 DNA follows: TGCAGTACACCACGACAGGGTGACACTGAAGCTTTCTTT.

The V and J genes are TRBV19 and TRBJ2-7, with D possibly matching TRBD1 (5 bases). Trimming shortened V by 3 bases and J by 5 bases, and 14 bases separated the two germline ends. The CDR3 has 14 residues. Germline CDR1 is LNHDA and CDR2 is SQIVND (reference sequence). The CDR3 DNA reads TGTGCCAGTAGTATCCCAGGGCTGATAGACGAGCAGTACTTC. Translating gives CASSIPGLIDEQYF.

The chain employs TRBV15 and TRBJ2-7, with D unresolved. Germline CDR1 reads LNHNV; CDR2 reads YYDKDF (reference sequence). The CDR3 sequence is 14 residues long. Trimming left V 1 base short and J 4 bases short, with 11 bases between. The CDR3 nucleotides read TGTGCCACCAGCAGAGGGATTCAGGATTACGAGCAGTACTTC. Translated, it gives CATSRGIQDYEQYF. Full variable domain (rest looked up from reference TRBV15 and TRBJ2-7): DAMVIQNPRYQVTQFGKPVTLSCSQTLNHNVMYWYQQKSSQAPKLLFHYYDKDFNNEADTPDNFQSRRPNTSFCFLDIRSPGLGDTAMYLCATSRGIQDYEQYFGPGTRLTVT.

The V and J genes are TRBV27 and TRBJ2-3; the D call may be TRBD1 or TRBD2 (6 bases each). The V and J ends lost 2 bases and 5 bases respectively, with 14 bases between them. The CDR3 totals 15 residues. The germline V gene encodes CDR1 MNHEY and CDR2 SMNVEV (reference sequence). The CDR3 spells CASSLHRVGGDTQYF. The CDR3 DNA sequence: TGTGCCAGCAGTTTACACAGGGTGGGGGGAGATACGCAGTATTTT.

This clonotype was seen a handful of times. This chain connects TRBV9 to TRBJ2-1; 13 positions match TRBD2. With 6 bases clipped from V and 7 bases from J, the junction kept 7 bases outside the gene matches. This CDR3 has 15 amino acids. Germline V gene data show CDR1 as SGDLS and CDR2 as YYNGEE. CDR3 nucleotide sequence: TGTGCCAGCAACGGGGGACTAGCGGGATTAAATGAGCAGTTCTTC. Its protein is CASNGGLAGLNEQFF.

The sample holds a few counts of this clonotype. The V call is TRBV12-3 or TRBV12-4, the J call TRBJ2-7; weak D call: TRBD1 (6 bases). V was trimmed by 7 bases and J by 4 bases, leaving 11 bases between them. The CDR3 consists of 12 residues. Here the CDR3 reads CASTPDRYEQYF. The CDR3 coding sequence is TGTGCCAGCACCCCTGACAGGTACGAGCAGTACTTC.